This TCR beta chain was documented in a study of blood T cell repertoires in COVID-19. The germline V gene encodes CDR1 SGHRS and CDR2 YFSETQ. The CDR3 runs to 15 residues. V was cut by 4 bases and J by 4 bases, with 17 bases left in between. Donors were grouped by their self-reported clinical history. Authors' processing steps: Amplification of reference gene primers provided the estimated nucleated cell counts. Assay: immunoSEQ multiplex PCR; the TCRdb copy retains only in-frame clones and omits some. For V, J and clone size, that table is used; D and trimming come from the DNA. The table has some 200,000 clones, around 89% seen once.

The chain uses TRBV5-1 and TRBJ1-2; D possibly corresponds to TRBD1 (5 bases). Sequencing input: PBMCs or T cells enriched from blood (not recorded which). The receptor comes from a woman aged 18-29 years who had recovered from COVID-19. This CDR3 is CASSRSGGTSYGYTF. The CDR3 nucleotides are TGCGCCAGCAGCCGTTCGGGGGGGACCAGCTATGGCTACACCTTC. The whole variable domain, remainder taken from reference TRBV5-1 and TRBJ1-2, is KAGVTQTPRYLIKTRGQQVTLSCSPISGHRSVSWYQQTPGQGLQFLFEYFSETQRNKGNFPGRFSGRQFSNSRSEMNVSTLELGDSALYLCASSRSGGTSYGYTFGSGTRLTVV.